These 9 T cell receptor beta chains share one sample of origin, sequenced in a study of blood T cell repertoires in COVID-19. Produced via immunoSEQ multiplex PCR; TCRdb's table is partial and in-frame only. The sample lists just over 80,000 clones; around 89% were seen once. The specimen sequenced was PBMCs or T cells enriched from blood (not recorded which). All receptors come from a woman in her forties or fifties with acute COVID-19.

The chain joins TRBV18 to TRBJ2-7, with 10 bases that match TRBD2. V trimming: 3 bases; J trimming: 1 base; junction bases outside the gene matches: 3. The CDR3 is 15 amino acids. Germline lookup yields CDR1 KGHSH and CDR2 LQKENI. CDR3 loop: CASSPPGLASYEQYF. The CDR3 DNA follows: TGTGCCAGCTCACCCCCGGGACTAGCGTCCTACGAGCAGTACTTC. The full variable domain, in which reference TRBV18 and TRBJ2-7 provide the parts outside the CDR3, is NAGVMQNPRHLVRRRGQEARLRCSPMKGHSHVYWYRQLPEEGLKFMVYLQKENIIDESGMPKERFSAEFPKEGPSILRIQQVVRGDSAAYFCASSPPGLASYEQYFGPGTRLTVT.

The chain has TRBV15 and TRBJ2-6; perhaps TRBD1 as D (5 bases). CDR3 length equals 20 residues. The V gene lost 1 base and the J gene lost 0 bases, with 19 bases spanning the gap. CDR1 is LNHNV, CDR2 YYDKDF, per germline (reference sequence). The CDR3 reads CATSRVSGAALSSGANVLTF. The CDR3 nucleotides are TGTGCCACCAGCAGAGTAAGTGGGGCCGCCCTCAGCTCTGGGGCCAACGTCCTGACTTTC.

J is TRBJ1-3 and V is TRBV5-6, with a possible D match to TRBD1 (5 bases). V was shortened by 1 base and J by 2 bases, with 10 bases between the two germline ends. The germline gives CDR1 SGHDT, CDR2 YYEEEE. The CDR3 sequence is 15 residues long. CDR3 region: CASSLLAGTGNTIYF. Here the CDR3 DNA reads TGTGCCAGCAGCTTGTTAGCAGGGACTGGAAACACCATATATTTT.

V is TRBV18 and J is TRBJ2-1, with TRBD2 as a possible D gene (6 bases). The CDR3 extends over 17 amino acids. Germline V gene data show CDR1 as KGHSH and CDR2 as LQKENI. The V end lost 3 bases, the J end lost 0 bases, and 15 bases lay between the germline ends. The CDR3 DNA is TGTGCCAGCTCACCGGGTAGCGGAAGGAGCTCCTACAATGAGCAGTTCTTC. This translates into CASSPGSGRSSYNEQFF.

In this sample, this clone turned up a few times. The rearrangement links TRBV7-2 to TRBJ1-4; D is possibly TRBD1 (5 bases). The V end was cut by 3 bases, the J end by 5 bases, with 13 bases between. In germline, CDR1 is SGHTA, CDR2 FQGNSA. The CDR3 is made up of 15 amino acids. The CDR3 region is CASSFRIGENEKLFF. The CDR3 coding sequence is TGTGCCAGCAGCTTCAGAATAGGGGAAAATGAAAAACTGTTTTTT.

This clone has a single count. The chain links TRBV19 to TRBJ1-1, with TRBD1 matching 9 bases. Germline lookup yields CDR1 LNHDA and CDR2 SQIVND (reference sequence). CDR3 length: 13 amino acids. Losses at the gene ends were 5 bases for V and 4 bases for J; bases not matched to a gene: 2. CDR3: CASSGQGRTEAFF. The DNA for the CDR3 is TGTGCCAGTAGTGGACAGGGGCGCACTGAAGCTTTCTTT.

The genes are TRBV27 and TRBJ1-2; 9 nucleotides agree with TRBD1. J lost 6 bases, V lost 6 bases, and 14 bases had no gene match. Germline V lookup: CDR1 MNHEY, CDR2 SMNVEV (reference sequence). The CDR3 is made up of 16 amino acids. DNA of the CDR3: TGTGCCAGCAGCCCCGATTATCGGGACAGGGAGAATGGCTACACCTTC. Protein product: CASSPDYRDRENGYTF.

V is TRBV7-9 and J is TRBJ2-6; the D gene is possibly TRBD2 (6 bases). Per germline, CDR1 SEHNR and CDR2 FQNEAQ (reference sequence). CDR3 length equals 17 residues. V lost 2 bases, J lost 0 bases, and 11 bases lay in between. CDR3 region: CASSLTRDSSGANVLTF. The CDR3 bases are TGTGCCAGCAGCTTAACCCGGGACTCCTCTGGGGCCAACGTCCTGACTTTC.

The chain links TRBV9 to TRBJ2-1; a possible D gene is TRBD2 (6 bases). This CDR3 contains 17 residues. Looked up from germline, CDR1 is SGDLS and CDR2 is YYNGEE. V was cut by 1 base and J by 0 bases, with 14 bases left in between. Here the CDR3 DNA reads TGTGCCAGCAGCGTAACCCCCGCCGGGAGCTCCTACAATGAGCAGTTCTTC. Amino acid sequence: CASSVTPAGSSYNEQFF. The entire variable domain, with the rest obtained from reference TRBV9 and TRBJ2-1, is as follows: DSGVTQTPKHLITATGQRVTLRCSPRSGDLSVYWYQQSLDQGLQFLIQYYNGEERAKGNILERFSAQQFPDLHSELNLSSLELGDSALYFCASSVTPAGSSYNEQFFGPGTRLTVL.